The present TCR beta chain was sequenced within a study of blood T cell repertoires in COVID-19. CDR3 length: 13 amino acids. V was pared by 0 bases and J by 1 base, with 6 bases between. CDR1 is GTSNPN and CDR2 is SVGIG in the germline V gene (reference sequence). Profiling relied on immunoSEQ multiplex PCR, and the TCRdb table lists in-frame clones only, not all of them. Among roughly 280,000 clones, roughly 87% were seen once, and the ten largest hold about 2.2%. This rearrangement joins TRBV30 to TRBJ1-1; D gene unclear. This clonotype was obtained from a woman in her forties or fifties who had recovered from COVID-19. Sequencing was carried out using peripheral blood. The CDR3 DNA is TGTGCCTGGAGTGTAACAAGGAACACTGAAGCTTTCTTT. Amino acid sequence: CAWSVTRNTEAFF.